The subject of this entry is one TCR beta chain. Authors' data handling: The authors estimated nucleated cell counts from reference gene primer amplification. Data came from immunoSEQ multiplex PCR; TCRdb stores just in-frame clones and leaves some out. V, J and clone size derive from that table, while D and trimming were established from the DNA sequence. The table has 90,000 to 100,000 clones, about 85% seen once. The data are from a study of blood T cell repertoires in COVID-19. Study at large: Whether acute or convalescent, the COVID-19 samples came from the United States, Italy and Spain. The cDNA or gDNA used as material had been derived from T cells, B-cell-depleted T cells, or PBMCs.

CDR1 and CDR2 (germline): SGHTA, FQGNSA. This CDR3 comprises 13 residues. The V gene end was trimmed by 2 bases and the J gene end by 7 bases; junction bases not matched to a gene: 4. This sequence originates from a man aged 55 to 69 with acute or convalescent COVID-19. The sample comprised peripheral blood. This chain uses TRBV7-2 with TRBJ1-2; 7 bases agree with TRBD1. The DNA of the CDR3 is TGTGCCAGCAGCTTAAAGGGGGCCTTTGGCTACACCTTC. Protein product: CASSLKGAFGYTF.